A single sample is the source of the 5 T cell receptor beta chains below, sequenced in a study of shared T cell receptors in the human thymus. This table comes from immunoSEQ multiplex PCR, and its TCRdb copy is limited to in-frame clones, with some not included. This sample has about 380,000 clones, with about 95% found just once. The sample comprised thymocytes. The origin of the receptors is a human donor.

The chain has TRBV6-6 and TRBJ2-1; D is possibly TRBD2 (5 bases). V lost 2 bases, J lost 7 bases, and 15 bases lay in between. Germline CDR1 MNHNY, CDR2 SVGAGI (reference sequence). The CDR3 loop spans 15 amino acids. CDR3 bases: TGTGCCAGCAGTTACCGCCTAATATCGGGGAATGAGCAGTTCTTC. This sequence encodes CASSYRLISGNEQFF.

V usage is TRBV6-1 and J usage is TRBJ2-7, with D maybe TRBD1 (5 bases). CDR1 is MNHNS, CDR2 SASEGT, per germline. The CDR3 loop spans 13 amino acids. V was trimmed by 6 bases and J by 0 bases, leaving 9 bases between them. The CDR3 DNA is TGTGCCAGCAGGGAGACAGCCTCCTACGAGCAGTACTTC. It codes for CASRETASYEQYF.

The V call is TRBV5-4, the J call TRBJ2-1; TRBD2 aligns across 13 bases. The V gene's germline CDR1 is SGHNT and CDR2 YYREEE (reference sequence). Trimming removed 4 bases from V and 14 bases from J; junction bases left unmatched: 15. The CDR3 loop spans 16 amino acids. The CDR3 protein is CASSAKLAGGPIRKFF. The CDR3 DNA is TGTGCCAGCAGCGCAAAACTAGCGGGAGGGCCAATTCGGAAGTTCTTC.

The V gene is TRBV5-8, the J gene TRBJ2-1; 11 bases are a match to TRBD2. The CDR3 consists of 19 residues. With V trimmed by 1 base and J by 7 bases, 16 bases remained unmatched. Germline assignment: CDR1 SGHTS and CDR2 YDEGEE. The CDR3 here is CASSLRLAGGPNGVNEQFF. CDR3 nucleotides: TGTGCCAGCAGCTTGAGGTTAGCGGGAGGGCCAAATGGTGTTAATGAGCAGTTCTTC. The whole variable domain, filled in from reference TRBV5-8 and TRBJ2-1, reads EAGVTQSPTHLIKTRGQQATLRCSPISGHTSVYWYQQALGLGLQFLLWYDEGEERNRGNFPPRFSGRQFPNYSSELNVNALELEDSALYLCASSLRLAGGPNGVNEQFFGPGTRLTVL.

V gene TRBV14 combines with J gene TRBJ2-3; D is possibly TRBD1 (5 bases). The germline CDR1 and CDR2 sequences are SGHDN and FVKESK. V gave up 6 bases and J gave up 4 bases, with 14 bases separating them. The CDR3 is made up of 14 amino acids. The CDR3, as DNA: TGTGCCAGCAGGCGAACAGGTCGGGCAGATACGCAGTATTTT. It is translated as CASRRTGRADTQYF. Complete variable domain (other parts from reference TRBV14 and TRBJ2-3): EAGVTQFPSHSVIEKGQTVTLRCDPISGHDNLYWYRRVMGKEIKFLLHFVKESKQDESGMPNNRFLAERTGGTYSTLKVQPAELEDSGVYFCASRRTGRADTQYFGPGTRLTVL.